This TCR beta chain was captured in a study of cytomegalovirus exposure and HLA in healthy donors. Study at large: Of a few hundred genotyped donors, 81% grouped in the Caucasian-associated ancestry cluster.

CDR1 SGHDT and CDR2 YYEEEE come from the germline V gene. V trimming: 2 bases; J trimming: 2 bases; junction bases outside the gene matches: 5. The length of the CDR3 is 15 residues. Details on this clone: Its antigen is not known.

Healthy donors of bone marrow made up the group. Primers: 60 Vbeta forward and 13 Jbeta reverse. Method: immunoSEQ multiplex PCR; TCRdb's copy keeps in-frame clones and lacks some. The data hold about 140,000 clones, with approximately 77% observed a single time. Study observations and caveats: In a later analysis, several top co-occurrence clusters appeared linked to parvovirus B19, influenza, CMV and Epstein-Barr virus. When analyzed later, the rates of TCR association showed variation by HLA locus, with DRB1 the most and HLA-C the fewest.

This TCR was sampled from a woman aged 50 to 65 in good health and CMV-seronegative. V is TRBV5-6 and J is TRBJ2-3, with 7 nucleotides matching TRBD1. Material for sequencing was PBMCs. DNA of the CDR3: TGTGCCAGCAGCTTAAGGGGGCCGGTCACAGATACGCAGTATTTT. It codes for CASSLRGPVTDTQYF.